A selection of T cell receptor beta chains follows, all from one sample in a study of OX40 agonist ivuxolimab in advanced cancers. Generated by immunoSEQ multiplex PCR, the TCRdb table keeps only in-frame clones and is missing some. This table has some 65,000 clones, over 75% appearing once. The source was CD4+ or CD8+ T cells sorted from blood, collected in a trial of the OX40 agonist ivuxolimab. These receptor sequences come from an adult with an advanced solid tumor such as melanoma, head and neck, liver or kidney cancer. CDR3s include the opening cysteine and the closing phenylalanine or tryptophan. A D gene is named only where the DNA matches it firmly. The listing skips clone size in some rows; elsewhere it reads once, few, many or a size class.

V,size,J,D,CDR3,DNA
TRBV6-4,NA,TRBJ2-3,TRBD2,CASSVYAGGQGDTQYF,TGTGCCAGCAGTGTATACGCGGGGGGCCAGGGTGATACGCAGTATTTT
TRBV7-9,NA,TRBJ1-6,NA,CASSTGTLTGPPLHF,TGTGCCAGCAGCACCGGGACCCTCACCGGGCCACCCCTCCACTTT
TRBV6-5,NA,TRBJ2-7,TRBD1,CASKLGQGVTYEQYF,TGTGCCAGCAAGTTAGGGCAGGGGGTCACATACGAGCAGTACTTC
TRBV28,NA,TRBJ2-2,NA,CASSFVGHNTGELFF,TGTGCCAGCAGTTTTGTGGGACATAACACCGGGGAGCTGTTTTTT
TRBV7-2,once,TRBJ1-6,TRBD1,CASSPWTGKSSYNSPLHF,TGTGCCAGCAGCCCATGGACAGGGAAGAGCTCCTATAATTCACCCCTCCACTTT
TRBV7-3,NA,TRBJ2-1,TRBD1,CASSPEGASVNEQFF,TGTGCCAGCAGCCCCGAGGGGGCATCGGTAAATGAGCAGTTCTTC
TRBV5-4,NA,TRBJ1-2,NA,CASSLPGFNGYTF,TGTGCCAGCAGCTTGCCAGGGTTCAATGGCTACACCTTC
TRBV5-8,once,TRBJ1-5,NA,CASSLEGGLNQPQHF,TGTGCCAGCAGCTTGGAGGGTGGGTTAAATCAGCCCCAGCATTTT
TRBV27,NA,TRBJ2-1,NA,CASSSGLYNEQFF,TGTGCCAGCAGTTCGGGTCTTTACAATGAGCAGTTCTTC
TRBV2,NA,TRBJ2-7,TRBD1,CASMGQTARSEQYF,TGTGCCAGCATGGGACAGACGGCCCGGTCCGAGCAGTACTTC
TRBV5-4,once,TRBJ2-3,TRBD1,CASSLFIGDRGHDTQYF,TGTGCCAGCAGCTTGTTCATAGGGGACAGGGGACACGATACGCAGTATTTT
TRBV5-4,NA,TRBJ2-7,TRBD2,CASSLRAQRGSYEQYF,TGTGCCAGCAGCTTGAGGGCTCAGCGGGGGAGCTACGAGCAGTACTTC
TRBV7-2,NA,TRBJ2-6,NA,CASSLVGTKGPGANVLTF,TGTGCCAGCAGCTTAGTCGGGACAAAAGGACCTGGGGCCAACGTCCTGACTTTC
TRBV19,NA,TRBJ2-7,TRBD1,CASSLGTGSSYEQYF,TGTGCCAGTAGCTTGGGGACAGGGTCTAGCTACGAGCAGTACTTC
TRBV5-8,NA,TRBJ2-3,TRBD1,CASSMDRGTDTQYF,TGTGCCAGCAGCATGGACAGGGGTACAGATACGCAGTATTTT
TRBV5-4,NA,TRBJ2-5,TRBD2,CASSLAGTSGGVGETQYF,TGTGCCAGCAGCTTGGCTGGAACTAGCGGGGGGGTGGGAGAGACCCAGTACTTC
TRBV6-1,NA,TRBJ2-2,NA,CASSEDSSPTGELFF,TGTGCCAGCAGTGAAGACAGCAGCCCCACCGGGGAGCTGTTTTTT
TRBV4-2,NA,TRBJ2-3,NA,CASSQDVVGVTESSTDTQYF,TGTGCCAGCAGCCAAGATGTAGTGGGGGTGACCGAATCTAGCACAGATACGCAGTATTTT
TRBV18,NA,TRBJ2-5,NA,CASSPQERGQETQYF,TGTGCCAGCTCACCGCAAGAAAGGGGACAAGAGACCCAGTACTTC
TRBV7-9,NA,TRBJ1-2,TRBD1,CASSFMLGGGYGYTF,TGTGCCAGCAGCTTTATGTTAGGGGGCGGCTATGGCTACACCTTC
TRBV19,NA,TRBJ2-7,TRBD1,CASSIGPGQGAKEQYF,TGTGCCAGTAGTATCGGGCCGGGACAGGGGGCGAAGGAGCAGTACTTC
TRBV2,NA,TRBJ1-6,NA,CASSYTGRRYNSPLHF,TGTGCCAGCAGTTACACAGGGAGACGGTATAATTCACCCCTCCACTTT
TRBV7-2,NA,TRBJ1-1,NA,CASSLFLGEAFF,TGTGCCAGCAGCTTATTTCTGGGGGAAGCTTTCTTT
TRBV5-5,NA,TRBJ2-7,TRBD1,CASSHSIDRGPYEQYF,TGTGCCAGCAGCCATAGTATAGACAGGGGGCCCTACGAGCAGTACTTC
TRBV7-6,NA,TRBJ2-3,NA,CASSIPGTDTQYF,TGTGCCAGCAGCATTCCGGGGACAGATACGCAGTATTTT
TRBV7-8,NA,TRBJ1-4,NA,CASTQESGRNEKLFF,TGTGCCAGCACCCAAGAGTCCGGACGTAATGAAAAACTGTTTTTT